The 25 T cell receptor beta chains below come from one sample, sequenced in a study of identical twins. One entry per CDR3 protein, called by TCRdb with MiXCR from the 5' RACE reads. In the table there are 300,000 to 350,000 distinct CDR3 sequences, 9% to 15% of which are singletons. The sample also formed part of further work on yellow fever vaccine responses in identical twins.

The source material was CD8+ T cells sorted from blood. Every receptor here comes from a young woman in good health.

This clonotype was seen many times. The rearrangement joins TRBV11-2 to TRBJ2-1; 7 bases are a match to TRBD2. CDR3 length: 15 residues. With 6 bases clipped from V and 0 bases from J, the junction kept 5 bases outside the gene matches. Germline V gives CDR1 SGHAT, CDR2 FQNNGV. DNA of the CDR3: TGTGCCAGCAGATCCACTAGCGACTCCTACAATGAGCAGTTCTTC. It translates to CASRSTSDSYNEQFF.

This clonotype has a count of ten or more. J is TRBJ2-5 and V is TRBV12-3 or TRBV12-4; 10 bases align to TRBD2. The CDR3 loop spans 14 amino acids. J lost 5 bases, V lost 5 bases, and 5 bases had no gene match. CDR3 loop: CASSALSGGETQYF. The CDR3 nucleotides read TGTGCCAGCAGTGCCCTTAGCGGGGGGGAGACCCAGTACTTC.

The genes are TRBV9 and TRBJ2-5; D is unclear. CDR1 SGDLS and CDR2 YYNGEE come from the germline V gene. Trimming cost V 0 bases and J 9 bases, with 12 bases left between them. The CDR3 loop spans 13 amino acids. The CDR3: CASSVDQQMSQYF. Written as DNA, the CDR3 is TGTGCCAGCAGCGTAGACCAACAGATGTCCCAGTACTTC.

This clonotype was picked up a small number of times. The chain joins TRBV28 to TRBJ1-1; D ambiguous. The V gene lost 2 bases and the J gene lost 0 bases, with 7 bases spanning the gap. CDR3 length: 14 residues. Germline CDR1 is MDHEN and CDR2 is SYDVKM. The CDR3 DNA sequence: TGTGCCAGCAGTTTACCGGATCTGAACACTGAAGCTTTCTTT. This encodes CASSLPDLNTEAFF.

The chain recombines TRBV12-3 or TRBV12-4 with TRBJ2-7; tentatively, D is TRBD2 (7 bases). Trimming took 3 bases from V and 7 from J, leaving 10 bases between them. This CDR3 contains 12 residues. CDR3: CASSFGGLEQYF. CDR3 nucleotides: TGTGCCAGCAGTTTCGGGGGGCTGGAGCAGTACTTC.

This clonotype was detected only a few times. The V call is TRBV12-3 or TRBV12-4, the J call TRBJ2-7; 7 nucleotides match TRBD2. Trimming removed 6 bases from V and 2 bases from J; junction bases left unmatched: 4. This CDR3 comprises 13 residues. CDR3 sequence: CASSLAEPYEQYF. The CDR3 DNA is TGTGCCAGCAGCCTAGCGGAGCCCTACGAGCAGTACTTC.

V gene TRBV27 combines with J gene TRBJ2-1; no clear D gene. Germline V CDR1 and CDR2: MNHEY, SMNVEV (reference sequence). The CDR3 is made up of 15 amino acids. V was trimmed by 3 bases and J by 3 bases, leaving 12 bases between them. The CDR3 DNA is TGTGCCAGCAGTTTGGACCTTTCGGTCTACAATGAGCAGTTCTTC. It is translated as CASSLDLSVYNEQFF.

This clonotype was seen a handful of times. The rearrangement uses TRBV4-1 and TRBJ2-2; 8 bases align to TRBD1. The germline gives CDR1 MGHRA, CDR2 YSYEKL. The CDR3 covers 16 residues. Unmatched junction bases numbered 4, after V lost 1 base and J lost 3 bases. The CDR3 DNA is TGCGCCAGCAGCCAAGTAACAGGGGGACACACCGGGGAGCTGTTTTTT. As protein: CASSQVTGGHTGELFF.

J is TRBJ2-1 and V is TRBV6-5, with 8 positions matching TRBD1. There are 17 residues in the CDR3. Germline CDR1 reads MNHEY; CDR2 reads SVGAGI. V shed 2 bases and J 4 bases; nucleotides not matched to a gene: 10. This CDR3 is CASSYGVGTGVYNEQFF. As DNA, the CDR3 is TGTGCCAGCAGTTACGGAGTCGGGACAGGTGTATACAATGAGCAGTTCTTC.

This clonotype has only a few counts. The V gene is TRBV9, the J gene TRBJ1-2; 10 positions agree with TRBD1. This CDR3 is built from 15 residues. Per germline, CDR1 SGDLS and CDR2 YYNGEE. V lost 3 bases to trimming and J lost 2 bases; unmatched junction nucleotides: 4. In DNA form, the CDR3 reads TGTGCCAGCAGCGAAAGGACAGGGGGAAACTATGGCTACACCTTC. Its protein is CASSERTGGNYGYTF. Combining the CDR3 with reference TRBV9 and TRBJ1-2 gives the whole variable domain DSGVTQTPKHLITATGQRVTLRCSPRSGDLSVYWYQQSLDQGLQFLIQYYNGEERAKGNILERFSAQQFPDLHSELNLSSLELGDSALYFCASSERTGGNYGYTFGSGTRLTVV.

V gene TRBV24-1 combines with J gene TRBJ2-2; D might be TRBD2 (6 bases). The CDR3 runs 19 residues. Germline lookup yields CDR1 KGHDR and CDR2 SFDVKD. With 2 bases removed from V and 1 base from J, the gap between germline ends came to 19 bases. The CDR3 loop reads CATSDYTTSSPGNTGELFF. The DNA of the CDR3 is TGTGCCACCAGTGATTACACGACTAGTTCTCCGGGGAACACCGGGGAGCTGTTTTTT.

CDR3: CASSLVGITQNEQFF. CDR3 sequence (DNA): TGTGCCAGCAGTTTAGTAGGGATAACACAAAATGAGCAGTTCTTC. The chain joins TRBV27 to TRBJ2-1, with D unclear. Germline CDR1 MNHEY, CDR2 SMNVEV (reference sequence). The length of the CDR3 is 15 residues. Trimming shortened V by 2 bases and J by 7 bases, and 15 bases separated the two germline ends.

This clonotype was counted a few times. The genes are TRBV6-5 and TRBJ2-7; D ambiguous. V was pared by 0 bases and J by 2 bases, with 11 bases between. In germline, CDR1 is MNHEY, CDR2 SVGAGI. The CDR3 has 15 residues. CDR3 amino acids: CASSYSPSETYEQYF. The CDR3 DNA is TGTGCCAGCAGTTACTCTCCTAGTGAAACCTACGAGCAGTACTTC.

This clonotype was counted between two and nine times. The chain recombines TRBV24-1 with TRBJ2-7, with 8 nucleotides matching TRBD1. CDR3 length: 13 residues. The germline V gene encodes CDR1 KGHDR and CDR2 SFDVKD. Trimming cost V 4 bases and J 6 bases; bases outside gene matches: 4. CDR3 nucleotides: TGTGCCACCAGTGACACGGACAGGGCCGAGCAGTACTTC. It encodes CATSDTDRAEQYF.

The chain couples TRBV18 to TRBJ1-5, with D hard to call. This CDR3 has 14 residues. Trimming removed 2 bases at V and 5 bases at J, with 10 bases between. CDR1 and CDR2 from the germline V gene are KGHSH and LQKENI. The CDR3 reads CASSPIPQDQPQHF. The CDR3 bases are TGTGCCAGCTCACCAATCCCCCAAGATCAGCCCCAGCATTTT.

The chain carries TRBV12-3 or TRBV12-4 and TRBJ2-3; D is possibly TRBD1 (5 bases). Trimming shortened V by 1 base and J by 6 bases, and 11 bases separated the two germline ends. This CDR3 has 14 residues. CDR3 DNA sequence: TGTGCCAGCAGTTTAGGGGGCCTTCGGGATACGCAGTATTTT. Its translation is CASSLGGLRDTQYF.

This clonotype was observed a handful of times. V and J are TRBV20-1 and TRBJ2-5; TRBD2 is a possible D gene (6 bases). This CDR3 is built from 15 residues. Germline CDR1 reads DFQATT; CDR2 reads SNEGSKA (reference sequence). V was trimmed by 5 bases and J by 2 bases, leaving 18 bases between them. The CDR3 region has the DNA TGCAGTGCTCGGGGGATCTTCAAGGGACAAGAGACCCAGTACTTC. It yields the protein CSARGIFKGQETQYF.

This clonotype has only a few counts. For the CDR3, the DNA is TGTGCCAGCAGCTTAGGGGGATATCTCGGAACCACAGATACGCAGTATTTT. It yields the protein CASSLGGYLGTTDTQYF. The V call is TRBV7-6, the J call TRBJ2-3; D gene unclear. The CDR3 consists of 17 residues. Germline assignment: CDR1 SGHVS and CDR2 FNYEAQ. V was trimmed by 1 base and J by 2 bases, leaving 16 bases between them.

This clonotype was seen a few times. V usage is TRBV24-1 and J usage is TRBJ2-5; no clear D gene. Deletions cut 4 bases from V and 5 bases from J, with 4 bases between. Germline V lookup: CDR1 KGHDR, CDR2 SFDVKD. There are 11 residues in the CDR3. CDR3 sequence reads: CATSEMETQYF. The CDR3 DNA reads TGTGCCACCAGTGAGATGGAGACCCAGTACTTC.

The chain links TRBV5-1 to TRBJ2-7; TRBD1 matches at 8 bases. The length of the CDR3 is 15 residues. V shed 4 bases and J 3 bases; nucleotides not matched to a gene: 9. Germline CDR1 is SGHRS and CDR2 is YFSETQ. CDR3 in amino acids: CASSKAPGQDYEQYF. The CDR3 nucleotides are TGCGCCAGCAGCAAAGCCCCGGGACAGGACTACGAGCAGTACTTC.

This rearrangement joins TRBV11-1 to TRBJ2-5, with 9 bases lining up with TRBD1. The CDR3 totals 16 residues. Germline V CDR1 and CDR2: SGHAT, FQDESV (reference sequence). The trim removed 5 bases at V and 1 base at J, leaving 8 bases unmatched. For the CDR3, the DNA is TGTGCCAGCAGCCCAGGGACAGGGCACCTCCAAGAGACCCAGTACTTC. The encoded protein is CASSPGTGHLQETQYF.

This clonotype occurred a few times. The chain uses TRBV5-1 and TRBJ2-6, with 7 positions matching TRBD2. The CDR3 runs 17 residues. Germline V gene lookup returns CDR1 SGHRS and CDR2 YFSETQ. V lost 0 bases to trimming and J lost 0 bases; unmatched junction nucleotides: 3. CDR3: CASSLEAGNSGANVLTF. The CDR3 region has the DNA TGCGCCAGCAGCTTGGAAGCGGGGAACTCTGGGGCCAACGTCCTGACTTTC.

This clonotype showed up many times. The V call is TRBV12-3 or TRBV12-4, the J call TRBJ1-2, with D perhaps matching TRBD1 (5 bases). This CDR3 region has 11 residues. Deletions cut 5 bases from V and 7 bases from J, with 8 bases between. The chain's CDR3 is CASSVGGGYTF. The CDR3 coding sequence is TGTGCCAGCAGTGTGGGGGGTGGCTACACCTTC.

There are a few counts of this clonotype. The gene calls are TRBV27 and TRBJ2-7; 11 bases match TRBD2. Germline assignment: CDR1 MNHEY and CDR2 SMNVEV (reference sequence). V lost 5 bases to trimming and J lost 3 bases; unmatched junction nucleotides: 9. The CDR3 length is 16 residues. Here the CDR3 DNA reads TGTGCCAGCAGTCCCCCCCCGGGACTAGCGGACTACGAGCAGTACTTC. Amino acid sequence: CASSPPPGLADYEQYF.

This clonotype was recorded many times. This sequence joins TRBV27 and TRBJ1-5; D perhaps matches TRBD1 (6 bases). The V gene lost 2 bases and the J gene lost 1 base, with 9 bases spanning the gap. The V gene's germline CDR1 is MNHEY and CDR2 SMNVEV (reference sequence). The CDR3 covers 15 residues. In DNA form, the CDR3 reads TGTGCCAGCAGTTTAGGAGGGGGGAGCAATCAGCCCCAGCATTTT. Amino acid sequence: CASSLGGGSNQPQHF.